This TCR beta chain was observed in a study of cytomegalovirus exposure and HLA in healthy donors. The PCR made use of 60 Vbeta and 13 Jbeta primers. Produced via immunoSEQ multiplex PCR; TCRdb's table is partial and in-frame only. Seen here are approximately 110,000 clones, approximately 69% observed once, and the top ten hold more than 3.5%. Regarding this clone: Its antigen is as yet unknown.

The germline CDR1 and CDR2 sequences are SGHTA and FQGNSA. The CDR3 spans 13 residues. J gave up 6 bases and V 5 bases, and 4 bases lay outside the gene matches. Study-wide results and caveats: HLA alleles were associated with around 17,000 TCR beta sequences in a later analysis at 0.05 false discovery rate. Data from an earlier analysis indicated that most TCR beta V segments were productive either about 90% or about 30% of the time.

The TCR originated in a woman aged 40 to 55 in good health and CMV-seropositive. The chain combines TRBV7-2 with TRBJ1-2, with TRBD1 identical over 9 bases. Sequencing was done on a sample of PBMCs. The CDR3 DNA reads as TGTGCCAGCAGCCCGAGGGACAGGGATGGCTACACCTTC. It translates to CASSPRDRDGYTF.